These 21 T cell receptor beta chains were all obtained from the same sample, sequenced in a study of beta chain features in type 1 diabetes. Study-wide results and limits: Within each of all four CD4+ subsets, Type 1 diabetes patients had TCRB CDR3s that were moderately but significantly shorter.

The authors reverse transcribed all of the isolated RNA, so sequencing captured expressed TCRB transcripts. Clones were sequenced by immunoSEQ multiplex PCR, and TCRdb holds only the in-frame ones, with some missing. The sample shows hundreds of thousands of clones, around an eighth of them seen only once. These TCRs are of unknown antigen specificity. The sequencing input was naive CD4+ T cells from blood. The receptors were sampled from a young man with type 1 diabetes.

This clone was found a few times. J is TRBJ2-7 and V is TRBV5-4, with TRBD2 matching 9 bases. The trim removed 4 bases at V and 3 bases at J, leaving 5 bases unmatched. The CDR3 is 14 residues long. Looked up from germline, CDR1 is SGHNT and CDR2 is YYREEE (reference sequence). CDR3 DNA sequence: TGTGCCAGCAGCCTCCAGCGGGGGGACTACGAGCAGTACTTC. It translates to CASSLQRGDYEQYF.

The chain links TRBV28 to TRBJ2-7; D may be TRBD1 (7 bases). The CDR3 contains 13 residues. V dropped 11 bases and J dropped 0 bases, with 14 bases sitting between them. CDR1 and CDR2 from the germline V gene are MDHEN and SYDVKM. The CDR3 region is CAAGTANSYEQYF. The DNA for the CDR3 is TGTGCCGCGGGGACAGCCAACTCCTACGAGCAGTACTTC.

The chain uses TRBV5-1 and TRBJ2-5; D is uncertain. Trimming left V 2 bases short and J 5 bases short, with 10 bases between. The V gene's germline CDR1 is SGHRS and CDR2 YFSETQ. This CDR3 has 13 amino acids. The CDR3 reads CASSLSPSETQYF. CDR3 nucleotide sequence: TGCGCCAGCAGCTTATCCCCCAGCGAGACCCAGTACTTC.

About this clone: An end of the junction differs from the germline gene, which may be a read error. Other DNA sequences of this sample code for an identical CDR3. The rearrangement uses TRBV29-1 and TRBJ2-7; D is undetermined. This CDR3 is 14 amino acids long. The germline gives CDR1 SQVTM, CDR2 ANQGSEA. The CDR3, as DNA: TGCAGCGTGGAAGATGGGTGGGATCTACGAGAGCAGTACTTC. It yields the protein CSVEDGWDLREQYF.

The chain links TRBV6-1 to TRBJ2-5; 7 positions agree with TRBD2. Germline V gene sequence: CDR1 MNHNS, CDR2 SASEGT. V lost 4 bases, J lost 4 bases, and 6 bases stayed unmatched. The CDR3 length is 14 residues. CDR3 in amino acids: CASSVTTSPETQYF. CDR3 nucleotides: TGTGCCAGCAGTGTCACGACTAGCCCAGAGACCCAGTACTTC.

This clone was seen a few times. The CDR3 nucleotides read TGTGCCAGCAGCCGTGGGGGGAGCAATCAGCCCCAGCATTTT. This gives the protein CASSRGGSNQPQHF. V is TRBV7-9 and J is TRBJ1-5; possible D gene TRBD1, 5 bases. In germline, CDR1 is SEHNR, CDR2 FQNEAQ (reference sequence). The CDR3 totals 14 residues. V was pared by 5 bases and J by 1 base, with 9 bases between.

As regards this clone: This same CDR3 is encoded by further DNA sequences in the sample. The CDR3 DNA reads TGTGCCAGCTCATCCGGGACGGTCTCTGGAAACACCATATATTTT. Protein product: CASSSGTVSGNTIYF. The V and J genes are TRBV18 and TRBJ1-3, with D possibly being TRBD1 (5 bases). Germline lookup yields CDR1 KGHSH and CDR2 LQKENI. Trimming pared 5 bases from V and 0 bases from J, leaving 11 bases between. The CDR3 is made up of 15 amino acids. The entire variable domain, with the rest obtained from reference TRBV18 and TRBJ1-3, is as follows: NAGVMQNPRHLVRRRGQEARLRCSPMKGHSHVYWYRQLPEEGLKFMVYLQKENIIDESGMPKERFSAEFPKEGPSILRIQQVVRGDSAAYFCASSSGTVSGNTIYFGEGSWLTVV.

The rearrangement joins TRBV10-1 to TRBJ1-2, with 9 bases that match TRBD1. V lost 2 bases to trimming and J lost 9 bases; unmatched junction nucleotides: 4. CDR1 and CDR2 from the germline V gene are WNHNN and SYGVQD (reference sequence). The CDR3 is 13 amino acids. CDR3 sequence reads: CASSESGTGRYTF. CDR3 DNA sequence: TGCGCCAGCAGTGAGAGTGGGACAGGGCGCTACACCTTC.

This chain joins TRBV2 and TRBJ2-3; TRBD1 agrees at 7 bases. Per the germline V gene, CDR1 is SNHLY and CDR2 is FYNNEI. The V segment lost 7 bases and the J segment 6 bases; nucleotides outside the gene matches: 10. The CDR3 has 14 residues. CDR3 sequence: CASNRGAQGDTQYF. The CDR3 DNA reads as TGTGCCAGCAACAGGGGCGCCCAGGGTGATACGCAGTATTTT.

This clone has just a few counts. The V and J genes are TRBV27 and TRBJ1-5; 7 nucleotides agree with TRBD1. From germline, CDR1 is MNHEY and CDR2 SMNVEV (reference sequence). The trim removed 3 bases at V and 8 bases at J, leaving 7 bases unmatched. The CDR3 has 14 residues. CDR3 loop: CASSLRGLIEPQHF. The CDR3 DNA sequence: TGTGCCAGCAGTTTGAGGGGGCTTATTGAGCCCCAGCATTTT.

This chain joins TRBV5-5 and TRBJ2-6; D gene ambiguous. CDR1 is SGHKS, CDR2 YYEKEE, per germline (reference sequence). This CDR3 has 14 amino acids. V gave up 6 bases and J gave up 0 bases, with 7 bases separating them. CDR3 DNA sequence: TGTGCCAGCATATCCGACTCTGGGGCCAACGTCCTGACTTTC. This codes for CASISDSGANVLTF.

A few counts support this clone. The V and J genes are TRBV6-1 and TRBJ2-7; D is uncertain. V lost 3 bases and J lost 3, with 12 bases in between. This CDR3 has 14 residues. The V gene's germline CDR1 is MNHNS and CDR2 SASEGT. DNA for the CDR3: TGTGCCAGCAGTGACCCGTTTCTCCTCTACGAGCAGTACTTC. This encodes CASSDPFLLYEQYF.

The chain couples TRBV4-1 to TRBJ2-7, with TRBD2 matching over 11 bases. Germline assignment: CDR1 MGHRA and CDR2 YSYEKL. Trimming took 0 bases from V and 4 from J; bases not matched to a gene: 2. The CDR3 is 15 residues long. CDR3: CASSQDGLAGYEQYF. The CDR3 region has the DNA TGCGCCAGCAGCCAAGACGGACTAGCGGGTTACGAGCAGTACTTC.

The table lists this clone with a few counts. This chain uses TRBV19 with TRBJ1-4; TRBD1 matches 8 bases. V shed 10 bases and J 7 bases; nucleotides not matched to a gene: 8. Germline CDR1 is LNHDA and CDR2 is SQIVND (reference sequence). This CDR3 contains 13 residues. CDR3 in amino acids: CATSDRVGEKLFF. In DNA, the CDR3 is TGTGCCACGTCGGACAGGGTGGGTGAAAAACTGTTTTTT.

CDR3 sequence: CASSLSSSSGEVYNEQFF. CDR3 bases: TGTGCCAGCAGCTTGTCGTCGAGTAGCGGGGAGGTGTACAATGAGCAGTTCTTC. This chain connects TRBV5-4 to TRBJ2-1; TRBD2 matches 8 bases. The ends lost 1 base at V and 4 bases at J; junction bases unmatched: 13. The CDR3 is 18 amino acids. Germline lookup yields CDR1 SGHNT and CDR2 YYREEE (reference sequence).

J is TRBJ2-6 and V is TRBV4-1, with 8 bases matching TRBD1. V was clipped by 4 bases and J by 2 bases; unmatched bases: 4. CDR3 size: 16 residues. Germline lookup yields CDR1 MGHRA and CDR2 YSYEKL. The CDR3 DNA is TGCGCCAGCAGCCCCAGGGGGCAACCTGGGGCCAACGTCCTGACTTTC. Protein sequence: CASSPRGQPGANVLTF.

The J gene is TRBJ1-2, the V gene TRBV6-1; no clear D gene. The CDR3 length is 12 residues. V was trimmed by 0 bases and J by 8 bases, leaving 7 bases between them. From germline, CDR1 is MNHNS and CDR2 SASEGT. Here the CDR3 DNA reads TGTGCCAGCAGTGAAGCGGGCCGGGGCTACACCTTC. Amino acids: CASSEAGRGYTF.

Comments on this clone: The sample carries other DNA sequences with the same CDR3. The chain carries TRBV5-1 and TRBJ1-5; maybe TRBD1 (5 bases). Trimming shortened V by 0 bases and J by 4 bases, and 8 bases separated the two germline ends. The CDR3 length is 14 residues. Germline loops: CDR1 SGHRS, CDR2 YFSETQ. DNA of the CDR3: TGCGCCAGCAGCTTGGGGGACGGGAATCAGCCCCAGCATTTT. Protein sequence: CASSLGDGNQPQHF.

This clone showed up just a few times. The genes are TRBV13 and TRBJ2-6; 7 positions agree with TRBD1. Germline V gene sequence: CDR1 PRHDT, CDR2 FYEKMQ (reference sequence). The CDR3 spans 18 residues. V gave up 5 bases and J gave up 3 bases; unmatched junction bases: 13. In DNA, the CDR3 is TGTGCCAGCAGCCCCCGACAGGGTGTGTTAGATGGGGCCAACGTCCTGACTTTC. Protein sequence: CASSPRQGVLDGANVLTF.

The rearrangement links TRBV5-6 to TRBJ1-5; D is uncertain. V lost 2 bases to trimming and J lost 3 bases, with 12 bases between them. The CDR3 is 15 residues long. Germline V gene data show CDR1 as SGHDT and CDR2 as YYEEEE. The CDR3 bases are TGTGCCAGCAGCTTTAGGAGGGCCGCCAATCAGCCCCAGCATTTT. Residues: CASSFRRAANQPQHF.

On this clone itself: Other nucleotide sequences from this sample produce the same CDR3. The chain employs TRBV5-1 and TRBJ1-1; D might be TRBD1 (6 bases). The CDR3 consists of 14 residues. V lost 4 bases to trimming and J lost 1 base, with 11 bases between them. Germline V gene lookup returns CDR1 SGHRS and CDR2 YFSETQ. CDR3 protein: CASSTGQTNTEAFF. The DNA of the CDR3 is TGCGCCAGCAGCACTGGACAGACGAACACTGAAGCTTTCTTT.